The T cell receptor beta chain described here comes from a study of T cells after somatic rescue of genetic block. V was shortened by 0 bases and J by 2 bases, with 4 bases between the two germline ends. CDR3 length: 13 residues. CDR1 LNHDA and CDR2 SQIVND come from the germline V gene (reference sequence). Produced via immunoSEQ multiplex PCR; TCRdb's table is partial and in-frame only. Of 95,000 to 120,000 clones in the sample, over 80% were seen once. This TCR came from a woman aged 18-29 years. Sequenced: peripheral blood mononuclear cells (PBMCs). This sequence joins TRBV19 and TRBJ1-2; D is unclear. The CDR3 here is CASSIDRNYGYTF. The DNA for the CDR3 is TGTGCCAGTAGTATAGACAGAAACTATGGCTACACCTTC.